A single T cell receptor (beta chain) is shown here with its context. Antigen unknown. The data are from a study of vaccination effects on CD4 cells after COVID-19. The V and J ends lost 3 bases and 2 bases respectively, with 10 bases between them. From germline, CDR1 is DFQATT and CDR2 SNEGSKA (reference sequence). The CDR3 has 13 amino acids. Antigen-specific CD4+ T cell clonotypes were called by their expansion after viral peptide-pool culture in ViraFEST. Cells that had been cultured for approximately ten days were the source of isolated CD4+ T cells. Neither prior SARS-CoV-2 infection nor positive nucleocapsid antibodies were present in the vaccine recipients. The assay was immunoSEQ multiplex PCR, and TCRdb's table has in-frame clones only and misses some. The sample shows some 68,000 clones, 70% to 85% of them seen only once. Study-level results: Sampling in the study covered few convalescent patients and included no early post-infection timepoints.

The chain employs TRBV20-1 and TRBJ1-1, with D unresolved. The TCR originated in a human donor who received a COVID-19 vaccine. Specimen: CD4+ T cells from PBMCs cultured with HCoV-OC43 spike peptides, collected before COVID-19 vaccination. Subset in this sample: HCoV-OC43 spike overlapping peptide pool stimulation. The DNA for the CDR3 is TGCAGTGCTAGTCCCGGATTAAACACTGAAGCTTTCTTT. It translates to CSASPGLNTEAFF.